This T cell receptor beta chain originates from a study of OX40 agonist ivuxolimab in advanced cancers. Background on the study: Ivuxolimab, which is an agonistic anti-OX40 (CD134) antibody, was administered to the patients.

TCRdb's table, derived via immunoSEQ multiplex PCR, lists solely in-frame clones and lacks some. The table has tens of thousands of clones, more than 80% seen once. Germline V lookup: CDR1 MNHEY, CDR2 SMNVEV (reference sequence). The CDR3 has 14 residues. The V end lost 6 bases, the J end lost 1 base, and 7 bases lay between the germline ends. At cycle 4 day 1, cycle 7 day 1, and baseline, blood was sampled. The source of this sequence is an adult with an advanced solid tumor such as melanoma, head and neck, liver or kidney cancer. This chain connects TRBV27 to TRBJ2-6; D unclear. The sequenced sample was CD4+ or CD8+ T cells sorted from blood, obtained in a trial of the OX40 agonist ivuxolimab. In DNA, the CDR3 is TGTGCCAGCAGCCCAACATCTGGGGCCAACGTCCTGACTTTC. Encoded protein: CASSPTSGANVLTF. Complete variable domain (other parts from reference TRBV27 and TRBJ2-6): EAQVTQNPRYLITVTGKKLTVTCSQNMNHEYMSWYRQDPGLGLRQIYYSMNVEVTDKGDVPEGYKVSRKEKRNFPLILESPSPNQTSLYFCASSPTSGANVLTFGAGSRLTVL.